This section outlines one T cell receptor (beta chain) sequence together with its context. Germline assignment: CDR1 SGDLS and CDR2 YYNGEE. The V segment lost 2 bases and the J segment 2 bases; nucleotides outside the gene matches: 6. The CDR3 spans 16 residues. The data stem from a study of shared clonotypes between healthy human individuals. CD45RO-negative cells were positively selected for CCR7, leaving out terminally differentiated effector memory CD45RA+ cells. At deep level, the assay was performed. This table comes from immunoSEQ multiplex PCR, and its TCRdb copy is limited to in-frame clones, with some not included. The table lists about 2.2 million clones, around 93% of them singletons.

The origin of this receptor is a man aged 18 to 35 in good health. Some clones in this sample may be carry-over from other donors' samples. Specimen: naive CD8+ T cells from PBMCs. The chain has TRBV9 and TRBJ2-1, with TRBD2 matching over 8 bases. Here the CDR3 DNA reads TGTGCCAGCAGCGTCCAAGCGGGAGTGGCCTACAATGAGCAGTTCTTC. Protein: CASSVQAGVAYNEQFF. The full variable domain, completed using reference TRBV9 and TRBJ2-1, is DSGVTQTPKHLITATGQRVTLRCSPRSGDLSVYWYQQSLDQGLQFLIQYYNGEERAKGNILERFSAQQFPDLHSELNLSSLELGDSALYFCASSVQAGVAYNEQFFGPGTRLTVL.